This note documents a single T cell receptor (beta chain) sequence. The antigen is undetermined. Assay used: immunoSEQ multiplex PCR; TCRdb lists only in-frame clones, some missing. The sample has some 110,000 clones, more than 65% seen once. The data are from a study of radiotherapy plus CTLA-4 blockade in lung cancer. Germline V gives CDR1 SGDLS, CDR2 YYNGEE. V gave up 4 bases and J gave up 0 bases, with 17 bases separating them. The CDR3 covers 17 residues. Findings of the study overall: With interferon-beta, early dynamics of blood T cell clones were reported to best predict response.

In chemo-refractory metastatic non-small-cell lung cancer, patients got ipilimumab CTLA-4 blockade together with focal radiation. Sequenced here: peripheral blood, sampled from a patient treated with radiotherapy plus ipilimumab. J is TRBJ2-1 and V is TRBV9; a possible D gene is TRBD2 (6 bases). This TCR was recovered from a human donor with non-small cell lung cancer that progressed on radiotherapy plus ipilimumab. Some clones in this sample may be carry-over from other donors' samples. The CDR3 is CASSPRITGDSYNEQFF. The CDR3, as DNA: TGTGCCAGCAGCCCCCGGATTACGGGGGACTCCTACAATGAGCAGTTCTTC.